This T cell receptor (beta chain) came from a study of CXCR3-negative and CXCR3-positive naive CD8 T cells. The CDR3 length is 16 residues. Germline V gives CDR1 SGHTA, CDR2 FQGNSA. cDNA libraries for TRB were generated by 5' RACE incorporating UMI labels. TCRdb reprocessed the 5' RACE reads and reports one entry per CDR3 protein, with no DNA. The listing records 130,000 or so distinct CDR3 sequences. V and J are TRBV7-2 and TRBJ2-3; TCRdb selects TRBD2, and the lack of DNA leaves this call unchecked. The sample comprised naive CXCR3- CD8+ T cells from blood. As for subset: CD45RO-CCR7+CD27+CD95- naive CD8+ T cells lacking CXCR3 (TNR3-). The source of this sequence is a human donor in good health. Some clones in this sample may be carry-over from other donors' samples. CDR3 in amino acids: CASSFLAGVSTDTQYF.